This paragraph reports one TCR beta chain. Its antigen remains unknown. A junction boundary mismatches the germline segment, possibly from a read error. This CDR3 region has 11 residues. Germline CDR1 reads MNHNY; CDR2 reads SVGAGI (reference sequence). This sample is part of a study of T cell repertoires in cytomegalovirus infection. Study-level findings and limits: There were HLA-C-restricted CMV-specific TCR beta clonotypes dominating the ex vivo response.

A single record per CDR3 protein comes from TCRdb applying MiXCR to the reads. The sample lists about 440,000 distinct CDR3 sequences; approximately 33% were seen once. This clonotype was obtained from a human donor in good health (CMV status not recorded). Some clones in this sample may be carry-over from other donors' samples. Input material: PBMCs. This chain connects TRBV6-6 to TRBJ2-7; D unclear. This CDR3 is CASSYTYEKYF. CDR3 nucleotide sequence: TGTGCCAGCAGTTACACTTACGAGAAGTACTTC.